The entry below describes one TCR beta chain. Antigen specificity is unknown. The method was immunoSEQ multiplex PCR; TCRdb's version includes in-frame clones alone and lacks a portion of them. This sample has 35,000 to 40,000 clones; roughly 86% occur once, and the top ten carry about 6.4%. This sample was taken from a study of T cells in localized non-small cell lung cancer. Study conclusions and caveats: The highest T cell clonality was in uninvolved adjacent lung, above tumor. Since sequencing was restricted to only one region of the tumor, intratumor heterogeneity remains a possibility. Adjacent lung exhibited a median of about 50 among the 100 most abundant tumor clones.

CDR1 and CDR2 from the germline V gene are SGHTA and FQGNSA. The V gene lost 6 bases and the J gene lost 0 bases, with 12 bases spanning the gap. This CDR3 spans 15 amino acids. Sequencing used peripheral blood, obtained before any cancer treatment. This receptor was identified in a man aged 40 to 70 with stage I lung adenocarcinoma. The chain couples TRBV7-2 to TRBJ2-1; a weak D match, TRBD2 (5 bases). The CDR3 nucleotides read TGTGCCAGCAGAGGCGGGTCTAGCTCCTACAATGAGCAGTTCTTC. This encodes CASRGGSSSYNEQFF. Filled out from reference TRBV7-2 and TRBJ2-1, the complete variable domain reads GAGVSQSPSNKVTEKGKDVELRCDPISGHTALYWYRQSLGQGLEFLIYFQGNSAPDKSGLPSDRFSAERTGGSVSTLTIQRTQQEDSAVYLCASRGGSSSYNEQFFGPGTRLTVL.